The 4 T cell receptor beta chains below all came from one sample that was sequenced in a study of blood T cell repertoires in COVID-19. The data were produced by immunoSEQ multiplex PCR, yet TCRdb's version contains in-frame clones alone and is incomplete. Of around 58,000 clones in the sample, 88% were seen once. Sequencing was carried out using PBMCs or T cells enriched from blood (not recorded which). Every receptor here comes from a woman between 40 and 50 years old who had recovered from COVID-19.

The chain combines TRBV6-5 with TRBJ1-5, with 8 bases fitting TRBD1. CDR1 MNHEY and CDR2 SVGAGI come from the germline V gene. Trimming removed 5 bases from V and 5 bases from J; junction bases left unmatched: 2. This CDR3 spans 13 amino acids. CDR3 sequence reads: CASSIQGDQPQHF. In DNA form, the CDR3 reads TGTGCCAGCAGTATACAGGGGGATCAGCCCCAGCATTTT.

The chain employs TRBV3-1 (or the pseudogene TRBV3-2) and TRBJ2-7, with TRBD1 matching 9 bases. V dropped 4 bases and J dropped 3; count of bases not matched to a gene: 7. This CDR3 has 15 residues. The germline CDR1 and CDR2 sequences are LGHDT and YNNKEL (reference sequence). The CDR3 nucleotides read TGTGCCAGCAGCCGGGGGGACAGGGCGGGCTACGAGCAGTACTTC. Residues: CASSRGDRAGYEQYF.

This chain uses TRBV10-3 with TRBJ2-7; 13 bases are shared with TRBD2. CDR1 and CDR2 from the germline V gene are ENHRY and SYGVKD. Trimming removed 6 bases from V and 0 bases from J; junction bases left unmatched: 2. The length of the CDR3 is 15 residues. The CDR3 loop reads CAIRTSGGLSYEQYF. The CDR3 DNA follows: TGTGCCATCAGGACTAGCGGGGGGCTCTCCTACGAGCAGTACTTC.

V and J are TRBV5-5 and TRBJ2-3; 9 bases agree with TRBD2. V lost 3 bases and J lost 3; bases outside the gene matches: 8. The CDR3 covers 16 residues. Germline loops: CDR1 SGHKS, CDR2 YYEKEE (reference sequence). The CDR3 DNA is TGTGCCAGCAGCTCTGACGCGGGGGGGCCTACAGATACGCAGTATTTT. Protein sequence: CASSSDAGGPTDTQYF.